The present T cell receptor (beta chain) was sequenced within a study of human T cells and chemical hapten exposure. General study findings and limits: Donors in the study had alopecia, meaning their immune response may differ from healthy people's.

Described time point: patch test 1, 2 weeks after DPC sensitization. This sample's treatment: therapeutic diphenylcyclopropenone sensitization with weekly scalp DPC. Blood was collected ahead of every patch test applied. TCRdb ran MiXCR on the RACE reads and lists one entry per CDR3 protein. The sample has more than 55,000 distinct CDR3 sequences, about 9.1% seen once. The germline CDR1 and CDR2 sequences are LNHDA and SQIVND (reference sequence). The V and J ends lost 5 bases and 7 bases, in that order; junction bases with no gene match: 14. The CDR3 has 16 amino acids. This clonotype has at least ten counts. Its antigen is still unknown.

The V gene is TRBV19, the J gene TRBJ2-1, with 7 bases lining up with TRBD2. Sequenced material: whole blood, taken in connection with sensitization to the hapten diphenylcyclopropenone (DPC). This clonotype was obtained from a woman between 40 and 50 years old with alopecia areata. Some clones in this sample may be carry-over from other donors' samples. Here the CDR3 reads CASSSWGGSSINEQFF. The CDR3 DNA is TGTGCCAGTAGTTCCTGGGGGGGTTCGTCTATTAATGAGCAGTTCTTC. The entire variable domain, with the rest obtained from reference TRBV19 and TRBJ2-1, is as follows: DGGITQSPKYLFRKEGQNVTLSCEQNLNHDAMYWYRQDPGQGLRLIYYSQIVNDFQKGDIAEGYSVSREKKESFPLTVTSAQKNPTAFYLCASSSWGGSSINEQFFGPGTRLTVL.